The 17 T cell receptor beta chains reported below all come from one sample, sequenced in a study of beta chain features in type 1 diabetes. Findings of the study overall: Shortening that was moderate but significant affected the TCRB CDR3s of Type 1 diabetes patients in all four CD4+ subsets.

The sequenced template was cDNA made from the entire isolated RNA. Assay used: immunoSEQ multiplex PCR; TCRdb lists only in-frame clones, some missing. Altogether over 40,000 clones are present, roughly 70% being singletons, with the ten largest covering about 2%. The antigens these receptors bind are not known. The source material was Tregs from blood. The receptors were sampled from a woman aged 18-30 years with type 1 diabetes.

This clone was counted between two and nine times. V usage is TRBV19 and J usage is TRBJ2-5; D ambiguous. CDR3 length: 14 amino acids. The V end lost 5 bases, the J end lost 5 bases, and 15 bases lay between the germline ends. CDR1 and CDR2 (germline): LNHDA, SQIVND (reference sequence). In DNA form, the CDR3 reads TGTGCCAGTAGTTCCAGAGGTTTTGTTGAGACCCAGTACTTC. This gives the protein CASSSRGFVETQYF.

The CDR3 DNA reads as TGTGCCAGCAGTTACTCGTACAGACGAGTGAATGAGCAGTTCTTC. Amino acid sequence: CASSYSYRRVNEQFF. J is TRBJ2-1 and V is TRBV6-5; D not certain. Looked up from germline, CDR1 is MNHEY and CDR2 is SVGAGI. The CDR3 runs 15 residues. Trimming removed 0 bases from V and 7 bases from J, with 13 bases in between.

This clone is categorized as medium-sized (0.01 to 0.1%). The rearrangement links TRBV19 to TRBJ2-1, with 7 bases matching TRBD2. Unmatched junction bases numbered 8, after V lost 1 base and J lost 8 bases. This CDR3 contains 15 residues. The germline gives CDR1 LNHDA, CDR2 SQIVND (reference sequence). The CDR3 DNA is TGTGCCAGTAGTATAGGCGGGAGCGAGTACGATGAGCAGTTCTTC. Amino acids: CASSIGGSEYDEQFF. The full variable domain, its missing parts supplied by reference TRBV19 and TRBJ2-1, is DGGITQSPKYLFRKEGQNVTLSCEQNLNHDAMYWYRQDPGQGLRLIYYSQIVNDFQKGDIAEGYSVSREKKESFPLTVTSAQKNPTAFYLCASSIGGSEYDEQFFGPGTRLTVL.

This clone was detected once. This sequence joins TRBV9 and TRBJ2-2; TRBD2 is a possible D gene (5 bases). In germline, CDR1 is SGDLS, CDR2 YYNGEE. Trimming stripped 3 bases from V and 1 base from J, with 13 bases between. CDR3 length equals 16 residues. The CDR3 region is CASSAPGRGNTGELFF. CDR3 in DNA: TGTGCCAGCAGCGCCCCAGGACGGGGGAACACCGGGGAGCTGTTTTTT.

Here the CDR3 reads CASSRDRGEKLFF. The CDR3 nucleotides read TGTGCCAGTAGCCGGGACAGGGGGGAAAAACTGTTTTTT. The chain employs TRBV19 and TRBJ1-4; 11 bases match TRBD1. V lost 6 bases and J lost 8; bases outside the gene matches: 2. From germline, CDR1 is LNHDA and CDR2 SQIVND (reference sequence). The CDR3 has 13 amino acids.

J is TRBJ2-2 and V is TRBV6-6, with D tentatively TRBD1 (5 bases). The CDR3 length is 13 residues. V lost 8 bases to trimming and J lost 4 bases, with 11 bases between them. Germline lookup yields CDR1 MNHNY and CDR2 SVGAGI (reference sequence). The CDR3 reads CASRQGSTGELFF. The CDR3 nucleotides are TGTGCCAGCCGCCAGGGAAGCACCGGGGAGCTGTTTTTT.

This rearrangement joins TRBV6-5 to TRBJ2-7, with no clear D. The CDR3 contains 13 residues. V shed 7 bases and J shed 0 bases, with 10 bases lying between them. Germline V CDR1 and CDR2: MNHEY, SVGAGI. CDR3 nucleotides: TGTGCCAGCACCCCTCCGAGCTCCTACGAGCAGTACTTC. Amino acids: CASTPPSSYEQYF.

This clone was seen more than once but under ten times. This chain uses TRBV7-9 with TRBJ1-2; D gene ambiguous. The germline V gene has CDR1 SEHNR and CDR2 FQNEAQ (reference sequence). The CDR3 is 13 residues long. Trimming took off 1 base at V and 6 bases at J, with 9 bases between the two ends. CDR3 sequence: CASSLVAGDGYTF. The CDR3, as DNA: TGTGCCAGCAGCTTAGTGGCAGGTGATGGCTACACCTTC.

The rearrangement uses TRBV18 and TRBJ2-7; D gene uncertain. The CDR3 consists of 14 residues. Trimming removed 2 bases at V and 0 bases at J, with 8 bases between. Germline values: CDR1 KGHSH, CDR2 LQKENI. CDR3 sequence (DNA): TGTGCCAGCTCACCAGGCCGAAGCTCCTACGAGCAGTACTTC. Translation gives CASSPGRSSYEQYF.

This clone was seen once. Mismatch with germline at one junction end may stem from a read error. The sample carries other DNA sequences with the same CDR3. The chain is built from TRBV29-1 and TRBJ1-1, with D tentatively TRBD1 (5 bases). CDR1 is SQVTM and CDR2 is ANQGSEA in the germline V gene. The CDR3 runs 11 residues. CDR3 residues: CSVEGAGLAFF. Written as DNA, the CDR3 is TGCAGCGTCGAAGGGGCAGGGTTAGCTTTCTTT.

The chain joins TRBV2 to TRBJ2-7, with TRBD2 matching over 11 bases. Germline assignment: CDR1 SNHLY and CDR2 FYNNEI. CDR3 length: 14 amino acids. The V and J ends lost 5 bases and 5 bases, in that order; junction bases with no gene match: 5. CDR3 in amino acids: CASSRTSGSNEQYF. In DNA form, the CDR3 reads TGTGCCAGCAGTCGGACTAGCGGGTCCAACGAGCAGTACTTC.

This clone turned up a few times. This sequence joins TRBV7-9 and TRBJ2-5; possible D gene TRBD2, 6 bases. The assigned J gene may be wrong: the sequence end matches TRBJ2-7 better. Germline V gene sequence: CDR1 SEHNR, CDR2 FQNEAQ (reference sequence). CDR3 length: 16 residues. As DNA, the CDR3 is TGTGCCAGCACCCCAATTTCGGCGCGGGGCCAGTACGAGCAGTACTTC. Amino acid sequence: CASTPISARGQYEQYF.

The CDR3 coding sequence is TGTGCCAGCAGTGATCCAGGGATAAGAACCGGGGAGCTGTTTTTT. Protein sequence: CASSDPGIRTGELFF. The chain links TRBV25-1 to TRBJ2-2; D possibly corresponds to TRBD1 (5 bases). CDR3 length: 15 residues. The germline gives CDR1 MGHDK, CDR2 SYGVNS. Deletions cut 3 bases from V and 5 bases from J, with 13 bases between.

The chain combines TRBV7-2 with TRBJ2-5; 13 bases line up with TRBD2. V was pared by 5 bases and J by 6 bases, with 6 bases of the junction left unmatched. The germline V gene encodes CDR1 SGHTA and CDR2 FQGNSA. The CDR3 totals 15 residues. CDR3 nucleotide sequence: TGTGCCAGCAGCCGGACTAGCGGGAGTGGGAAGACCCAGTACTTC. It translates to CASSRTSGSGKTQYF.

The rearrangement joins TRBV6-1 to TRBJ1-2, with D tentatively TRBD1 (5 bases). V lost 4 bases to trimming and J lost 5 bases, with 11 bases between them. The CDR3 has 13 residues. The germline V gene has CDR1 MNHNS and CDR2 SASEGT. The CDR3 spells CASSAGTRYGYTF. In DNA, the CDR3 is TGTGCCAGCAGTGCCGGGACTCGGTATGGCTACACCTTC.

This sequence joins TRBV7-9 and TRBJ2-7; D uncertain. V lost 0 bases to trimming and J lost 6 bases, with 6 bases between them. This CDR3 is built from 12 residues. The germline gives CDR1 SEHNR, CDR2 FQNEAQ (reference sequence). CDR3 sequence: CASSLASLEQYF. CDR3 nucleotides: TGTGCCAGCAGCTTAGCGTCACTCGAGCAGTACTTC.

The chain recombines TRBV15 with TRBJ1-2, with 8 bases lining up with TRBD1. The CDR3 loop spans 15 amino acids. After removal of 1 base from V and 8 bases from J, the junction contained 9 bases not matched to a gene. Germline CDR1 reads LNHNV; CDR2 reads YYDKDF (reference sequence). The DNA of the CDR3 is TGTGCCACCAGCAGAGGAGCCCAGGGGGCCAGCGGCTACACCTTC. This translates into CATSRGAQGASGYTF. Based on the CDR3 plus reference TRBV15 and TRBJ1-2, the full variable domain is DAMVIQNPRYQVTQFGKPVTLSCSQTLNHNVMYWYQQKSSQAPKLLFHYYDKDFNNEADTPDNFQSRRPNTSFCFLDIRSPGLGDTAMYLCATSRGAQGASGYTFGSGTRLTVV.